This T cell receptor beta chain was observed in a study of cytomegalovirus exposure and HLA in healthy donors. PCR was performed using 60 Vbeta and 13 Jbeta primers. Sequenced by immunoSEQ multiplex PCR; TCRdb stores in-frame clones only, minus some. This repertoire shows more than 120,000 clones, 82% found once; its top ten account for approximately 2.4%. Remarks on this clone: Its cognate antigen is unknown.

Whole-study results and caveats: Researchers reported in a later analysis that a missense DCLRE1C variant was tied to TCR beta V- and J-gene trimming. In vitro confirmation showed a few CMV-associated chains to be CMV antigen specific. An assumption of roughly uniform sequencing depth across donors underlay the presence/absence analyses.

This TCR was sampled from a male donor in good health and CMV-seronegative. What was sequenced was PBMCs.

CDR3 amino acids: CASSTASGFSDTQYF. The DNA of the CDR3 is TGTGCCAGTAGTACAGCTAGCGGGTTTTCAGATACGCAGTATTTT. This sequence joins TRBV19 and TRBJ2-3; 8 positions match TRBD2. V was pared by 4 bases and J by 4 bases, with 7 bases of the junction left unmatched. The CDR3 consists of 15 residues. Germline CDR1 reads LNHDA; CDR2 reads SQIVND (reference sequence).